Presented here are 32 T cell receptor beta chains from one specimen sequenced in a study of glioma-infiltrating T cells. Using RNA template, CDR3s of TCR alpha and beta were amplified with iRepertoire arm-PCR. TCRdb redid the calling of the multiplex PCR reads with MiXCR, one entry per CDR3 protein. The table records more than 350,000 distinct CDR3 sequences, roughly 41% of them present only once. Sequencing input: glioma tissue, nonneoplastic brain tissue, or PBMCs (not recorded which). The receptors here all came from a human donor with low-grade glioma or glioblastoma, undergoing nonglioma brain surgery, or in good health (not recorded which).

V usage is TRBV20-1 and J usage is TRBJ2-1, with TRBD2 matching over 8 bases. The V segment lost 4 bases and the J segment 9 bases; nucleotides outside the gene matches: 5. CDR1 DFQATT and CDR2 SNEGSKA come from the germline V gene (reference sequence). This CDR3 contains 12 residues. The DNA for the CDR3 is TGCAGTGCTAAAAGCGGGAGTCCTGAGCAGTTCTTC. Its translation is CSAKSGSPEQFF.

This clonotype has a handful of counts. This chain joins TRBV20-1 and TRBJ2-7, with D unresolved. Germline V gene lookup returns CDR1 DFQATT and CDR2 SNEGSKA (reference sequence). The CDR3 runs 13 residues. Trimming took 3 bases from V and 4 from J, leaving 13 bases between them. The CDR3 DNA reads as TGCAGTGCTAGGAGTGTGGGGTTATACGAGCAGTACTTC. It translates to CSARSVGLYEQYF.

The genes are TRBV29-1 and TRBJ2-7; D call uncertain. The CDR3 spans 10 residues. Germline V gene sequence: CDR1 SQVTM, CDR2 ANQGSEA. Trimming removed 4 bases from V and 4 bases from J, with 5 bases in between. The DNA of the CDR3 is TGCAGCGTTGCGAATTACGAGCAGTACTTC. Translated, it gives CSVANYEQYF.

This sequence joins TRBV29-1 and TRBJ1-1; TRBD1 aligns across 8 bases. Germline CDR1 and CDR2: SQVTM and ANQGSEA. V was pared by 5 bases and J by 1 base, with 6 bases of the junction left unmatched. The CDR3 runs 14 residues. The CDR3 sequence: CSVQSGTGNTEAFF. The CDR3 nucleotides read TGCAGCGTTCAATCCGGGACAGGGAACACTGAAGCTTTCTTT.

This clonotype was recorded at least ten times. V gene TRBV20-1 combines with J gene TRBJ2-7, with 8 bases fitting TRBD1. This CDR3 is 13 amino acids long. CDR1 is DFQATT and CDR2 is SNEGSKA in the germline V gene (reference sequence). The junction had 8 bases not matched to a gene; V was cut back by 5 bases and J by 5 bases. The CDR3 sequence is CSAAGGQGHEQYF. The CDR3 coding sequence is TGCAGTGCTGCCGGAGGACAGGGTCACGAGCAGTACTTC.

Notes on this clonotype: A much larger clone lies a single base off, so this may be a read error. The chain joins TRBV28 to TRBJ1-1, with D possibly being TRBD1 (5 bases). The V gene's germline CDR1 is MDHEN and CDR2 SYDVKM. CDR3 size: 16 residues. The CDR3 sequence: CASSSPRRDPNAEAFF. In DNA form, the CDR3 reads TGTGCCAGCAGTTCCCCCCGGAGGGACCCGAACGCTGAAGCTTTCTTT.

The chain has TRBV6-1 and TRBJ2-7; 9 bases map to TRBD2. The germline V gene has CDR1 MNHNS and CDR2 SASEGT. The CDR3 extends over 14 amino acids. V shed 1 base, J shed 5 bases, and the junction held 3 bases outside the gene matches. CDR3 sequence: CASSEVSGRNEQYF. CDR3 nucleotides: TGTGCCAGCAGTGAAGTTAGCGGGAGAAACGAGCAGTACTTC.

Points on this clonotype: The junction differs from germline at one of its ends, possibly a read error. The DNA for the CDR3 is TGTGCCACCAGTTATCGACAGGGAGACCCCGGAAACACCATATATTTT. Protein: CATSYRQGDPGNTIYF. The chain recombines TRBV27 with TRBJ1-3; 7 nucleotides align to TRBD1. The CDR3 sequence is 16 residues long. The germline V gene encodes CDR1 MNHEY and CDR2 SMNVEV (reference sequence).

There are a few counts of this clonotype. The rearrangement joins TRBV27 to TRBJ2-1; possible D gene TRBD2, 5 bases. The germline V gene encodes CDR1 MNHEY and CDR2 SMNVEV (reference sequence). The CDR3 runs 14 residues. The V and J ends lost 3 bases and 7 bases respectively, with 13 bases between them. The chain's CDR3 is CASSFGGPRNEQFF. For the CDR3, the DNA is TGTGCCAGCAGTTTTGGCGGGCCGAGGAATGAGCAGTTCTTC.

About this clonotype itself: A much bigger clone sits one base away, suggesting this may be a read error. The chain combines TRBV20-1 with TRBJ2-1; tentatively, D is TRBD2 (5 bases). In germline, CDR1 is DFQATT, CDR2 SNEGSKA (reference sequence). The V and J ends lost 1 base and 10 bases respectively, with 17 bases between them. CDR3 size: 14 residues. The CDR3 DNA follows: TGCAGTGCTAGAGTGGTTGGCAGGACTTACGAGCAGTTCTTC. Translating gives CSARVVGRTYEQFF.

CDR3 coding DNA: TGTGCCACCAGGGGCCTTCTACCTAGCACAGATACGCAGTATTTT. Protein sequence: CATRGLLPSTDTQYF. V and J are TRBV10-3 and TRBJ2-3; tentative D call: TRBD1 (6 bases). CDR3 length: 15 amino acids. CDR1 ENHRY and CDR2 SYGVKD come from the germline V gene. Trimming cost V 10 bases and J 0 bases, with 17 bases left between them.

This clonotype was seen a few times. The V call is TRBV12-5, the J call TRBJ2-7; D is unclear. Trimming shortened V by 0 bases and J by 0 bases, and 9 bases separated the two germline ends. Germline CDR1 LGHNT, CDR2 FRNRAP. The length of the CDR3 is 15 residues. The chain's CDR3 is CASGLVKPVSYEQYF. The CDR3 nucleotides are TGTGCTAGTGGTTTGGTAAAGCCTGTCTCCTACGAGCAGTACTTC. Full variable domain (rest looked up from reference TRBV12-5 and TRBJ2-7): DARVTQTPRHKVTEMGQEVTMRCQPILGHNTVFWYRQTMMQGLELLAYFRNRAPLDDSGMPKDRFSAEMPDATLATLKIQPSEPRDSAVYFCASGLVKPVSYEQYFGPGTRLTVT.

Only a few counts were recorded for this clonotype. This chain joins TRBV5-4 and TRBJ2-7; no clear D. V was pared by 5 bases and J by 2 bases, with 11 bases between. Per germline, CDR1 SGHNT and CDR2 YYREEE (reference sequence). The CDR3 extends over 13 amino acids. The CDR3 reads CASRESNAYEQYF. The CDR3 coding sequence is TGTGCCAGCAGGGAAAGTAATGCCTACGAGCAGTACTTC.

This clonotype has a count of ten or more. The V call is TRBV6-6, the J call TRBJ1-1; D is possibly TRBD1 (5 bases). Trimming removed 2 bases at V and 4 bases at J, with 11 bases between. The CDR3 has 14 residues. Germline V gives CDR1 MNHNY, CDR2 SVGAGI (reference sequence). The CDR3 reads CASSYEGRFTEAFF. The CDR3 DNA follows: TGTGCCAGCAGTTACGAGGGGAGATTCACTGAAGCTTTCTTT.

This clonotype was picked up many times. The chain joins TRBV20-1 to TRBJ2-5; 7 nucleotides match TRBD2. This CDR3 has 13 residues. V lost 4 bases and J lost 1; bases outside the gene matches: 3. Germline CDR1 and CDR2: DFQATT and SNEGSKA (reference sequence). The CDR3 region has the DNA TGCAGTGCTACGAGCGGGATCCAAGAGACCCAGTACTTC. Residues: CSATSGIQETQYF.

This clonotype showed up just a few times. The J gene is TRBJ2-2, the V gene TRBV7-3; D is ambiguous. Trimming cost V 2 bases and J 3 bases, with 7 bases left between them. In germline, CDR1 is SGHTA, CDR2 FQGTGA. The CDR3 runs 14 residues. CDR3 nucleotide sequence: TGTGCCAGCAGCTTAGAGTACTACACCGGGGAGCTGTTTTTT. Its protein is CASSLEYYTGELFF.

The chain joins TRBV12-3 or TRBV12-4 to TRBJ1-2; possible D gene TRBD1, 5 bases. The CDR3 is made up of 14 amino acids. Trimming took 5 bases from V and 0 from J, leaving 10 bases between them. CDR3 nucleotides: TGTGCCAGCAGTCCTAGGACAACTAACTATGGCTACACCTTC. It translates to CASSPRTTNYGYTF.

In this sample, this clonotype turned up many times. The chain links TRBV27 to TRBJ1-3; 7 positions match TRBD1. The CDR3 contains 16 residues. J gave up 2 bases and V 6 bases, and 10 bases lay outside the gene matches. CDR1 MNHEY and CDR2 SMNVEV come from the germline V gene (reference sequence). The CDR3 sequence is CASRESPQGAGNTIYF. The CDR3 DNA sequence: TGTGCCAGCAGGGAATCCCCCCAGGGGGCTGGAAACACCATATATTTT.

Turning to this clonotype: A clone one base away is much larger, so this may be a read error. The chain couples TRBV28 to TRBJ2-7; TRBD2 aligns across 12 bases. CDR3 length equals 16 residues. Looked up from germline, CDR1 is MDHEN and CDR2 is SYDVKM. V shed 5 bases and J 2 bases; nucleotides not matched to a gene: 7. CDR3 amino acids: CASSPWLAGGTYEQYF. In nucleotides, the CDR3 is TGTGCCAGCAGTCCATGGCTAGCGGGAGGGACCTACGAGCAGTACTTC.

V usage is TRBV20-1 and J usage is TRBJ1-1; 7 bases line up with TRBD1. Germline V gene lookup returns CDR1 DFQATT and CDR2 SNEGSKA (reference sequence). The J segment lost 0 bases and the V segment lost 1 base, leaving 14 bases of the junction unmatched. There are 18 residues in the CDR3. The CDR3 bases are TGCAGTGCTAGAGGCCCGGTTGGGACAGCCCGAATGAACACTGAAGCTTTCTTT. It is translated as CSARGPVGTARMNTEAFF.

This clonotype was detected many times. This chain joins TRBV6-1 and TRBJ2-3; 9 bases agree with TRBD1. Germline CDR1 is MNHNS and CDR2 is SASEGT. The CDR3 runs to 16 residues. Unmatched junction bases numbered 10, after V lost 4 bases and J lost 5 bases. The CDR3 region is CASSVRTGAALDTQYF. The CDR3 nucleotides read TGTGCCAGCAGTGTTAGGACAGGGGCTGCCCTAGATACGCAGTATTTT.

This chain joins TRBV4-3 and TRBJ2-7; possibly TRBD2 for D (6 bases). The length of the CDR3 is 16 residues. V was clipped by 10 bases and J by 3 bases, with 25 bases between them. Germline values: CDR1 LGHNA, CDR2 YSLEER. This CDR3 reads CATSLGTSRRIYEQYF. The DNA for the CDR3 is TGCGCCACCTCCCTAGGTACTAGCAGGCGTATCTACGAGCAGTACTTC.

Comment on this clonotype: This sequence may be a read error, since a much larger clone differs from it by one base. V is TRBV27 and J is TRBJ1-1; possible D gene TRBD1, 6 bases. The CDR3 sequence is 14 residues long. Germline CDR1 reads MNHEY; CDR2 reads SMNVEV (reference sequence). This chain's CDR3 is CASSRRRGDTEALF. In DNA form, the CDR3 reads TGTGCCAGCAGTCGAAGGCGGGGGGACACTGAAGCTCTCTTT.

The CDR3 bases are TGTGCCAGCAGCCTAGCGGTCCTGGGGTACGAGCAGTACTTC. It specifies CASSLAVLGYEQYF. The chain carries TRBV4-2 and TRBJ2-7; tentatively, D is TRBD2 (6 bases). Germline values: CDR1 LGHNA, CDR2 YNFKEQ. The CDR3 contains 14 residues. The V end lost 4 bases, the J end lost 4 bases, and 14 bases lay between the germline ends.

The chain uses TRBV2 and TRBJ2-5, with unresolved D. CDR1 is SNHLY and CDR2 is FYNNEI in the germline V gene. V lost 4 bases and J lost 4, with 7 bases in between. The CDR3 spans 12 residues. The CDR3 bases are TGTGCCAGCAGTGCTGAATTAGAGACCCAGTACTTC. Its protein product is CASSAELETQYF.

The chain is built from TRBV4-1 and TRBJ2-1; 7 positions match TRBD2. The J segment lost 13 bases and the V segment lost 2 bases, leaving 11 bases of the junction unmatched. Germline-derived CDR1 and CDR2 are MGHRA and YSYEKL. The CDR3 extends over 14 amino acids. CDR3: CASSQPGLGETQFF. The CDR3 DNA is TGCGCCAGCAGCCAACCTGGACTAGGGGAGACCCAGTTCTTC.

This clonotype has just a few counts. V and J are TRBV7-9 and TRBJ2-2; 8 bases are a match to TRBD2. With 5 bases clipped from V and 1 base from J, the junction kept 9 bases outside the gene matches. Germline-derived CDR1 and CDR2 are SEHNR and FQNEAQ (reference sequence). This CDR3 is built from 17 residues. CDR3 DNA: TGTGCCAGCAGCCTCAATCCGAGCGGGAGGAACACCGGGGAGCTGTTTTTT. Amino acid sequence: CASSLNPSGRNTGELFF.

This clonotype was counted only a few times. V usage is TRBV7-2 and J usage is TRBJ2-7; 9 bases are a match to TRBD1. The junction had 4 bases not matched to a gene; V was cut back by 1 base and J by 3 bases. CDR1 is SGHTA, CDR2 FQGNSA, per germline. The CDR3 has 15 residues. CDR3 loop: CASSLDSGQGYEQYF. The CDR3 region has the DNA TGTGCCAGCAGCTTAGATTCGGGACAGGGCTACGAGCAGTACTTC.

This clonotype has a handful of counts. This chain connects TRBV6-6 to TRBJ1-5, with a possible D match to TRBD1 (5 bases). V dropped 1 base and J dropped 0 bases, with 19 bases sitting between them. The germline CDR1 and CDR2 sequences are MNHNY and SVGAGI (reference sequence). The CDR3 has 19 amino acids. For the CDR3, the DNA is TGTGCCAGCAGTTACTGGGACCGACCCGACGGGAATAGCAATCAGCCCCAGCATTTT. Its protein product is CASSYWDRPDGNSNQPQHF.

Only one count was recorded for this clonotype. A clone one base away is much larger, so this may be a read error. Without the conserved terminal phenylalanine or tryptophan, this CDR3 likely stems from a read error. This chain connects TRBV20-1 to TRBJ2-7; D may be TRBD1 (5 bases). Trimming shortened V by 5 bases and J by 0 bases, and 11 bases separated the two germline ends. Germline CDR1 DFQATT, CDR2 SNEGSKA (reference sequence). This CDR3 region has 13 residues. CDR3 bases: TGCAGTGCTCCCAGGGCTAACTCCTACGAGCAGTACCTC. Its translation is CSAPRANSYEQYL.

The chain recombines TRBV10-3 with TRBJ2-7, with 9 bases lining up with TRBD2. Judging by the DNA end, TRBJ2-1 fits better; the J call may be wrong. Germline V gives CDR1 ENHRY, CDR2 SYGVKD. This CDR3 spans 14 amino acids. The CDR3 DNA reads as TGTGCCATCAGTGTCGCGGGAGGGCCCAATGAGCAGTTCTTC. It translates to CAISVAGGPNEQFF.

The chain combines TRBV7-2 with TRBJ2-5; tentatively, D is TRBD1 (6 bases). V was cut by 6 bases and J by 1 base, with 15 bases left in between. This CDR3 spans 15 amino acids. Per the germline V gene, CDR1 is SGHTA and CDR2 is FQGNSA. The CDR3, as DNA: TGTGCCAGCAGGACAGGACGGATACTCCAAGAGACCCAGTACTTC. Its protein product is CASRTGRILQETQYF.